This TCR beta chain was captured in a study of blood T cell repertoires in COVID-19. Overall study context: Italy, Spain and the United States were the sources of the convalescent and acute COVID-19 samples. Sample material is recorded as cDNA or gDNA derived from T cells, B-cell-depleted T cells, or PBMCs.

CDR1 is MDHEN, CDR2 SYDVKM, per germline. This CDR3 is 13 amino acids long. Between the trimmed V and J ends, which lost 4 bases and 1 base, there was a span of 7 bases. Original data processing: Amplified reference gene primers provided the basis for estimating nucleated cell counts. Some clones are missing from TCRdb's copy, which holds only in-frame ones; the method was immunoSEQ multiplex PCR. The V and J calls and clone size come from that table; D and trimming were worked out from the DNA. Found here are over 250,000 clones, about nine tenths of them singletons; the top ten hold around an eighth.

The chain is built from TRBV28 and TRBJ1-1; D remains ambiguous. Material: peripheral blood. The clonotype comes from a woman aged 55-70 years with acute or convalescent COVID-19. CDR3 protein: CASSSGPNTEAFF. The DNA for the CDR3 is TGTGCCAGCAGTTCGGGTCCGAACACTGAAGCTTTCTTT.